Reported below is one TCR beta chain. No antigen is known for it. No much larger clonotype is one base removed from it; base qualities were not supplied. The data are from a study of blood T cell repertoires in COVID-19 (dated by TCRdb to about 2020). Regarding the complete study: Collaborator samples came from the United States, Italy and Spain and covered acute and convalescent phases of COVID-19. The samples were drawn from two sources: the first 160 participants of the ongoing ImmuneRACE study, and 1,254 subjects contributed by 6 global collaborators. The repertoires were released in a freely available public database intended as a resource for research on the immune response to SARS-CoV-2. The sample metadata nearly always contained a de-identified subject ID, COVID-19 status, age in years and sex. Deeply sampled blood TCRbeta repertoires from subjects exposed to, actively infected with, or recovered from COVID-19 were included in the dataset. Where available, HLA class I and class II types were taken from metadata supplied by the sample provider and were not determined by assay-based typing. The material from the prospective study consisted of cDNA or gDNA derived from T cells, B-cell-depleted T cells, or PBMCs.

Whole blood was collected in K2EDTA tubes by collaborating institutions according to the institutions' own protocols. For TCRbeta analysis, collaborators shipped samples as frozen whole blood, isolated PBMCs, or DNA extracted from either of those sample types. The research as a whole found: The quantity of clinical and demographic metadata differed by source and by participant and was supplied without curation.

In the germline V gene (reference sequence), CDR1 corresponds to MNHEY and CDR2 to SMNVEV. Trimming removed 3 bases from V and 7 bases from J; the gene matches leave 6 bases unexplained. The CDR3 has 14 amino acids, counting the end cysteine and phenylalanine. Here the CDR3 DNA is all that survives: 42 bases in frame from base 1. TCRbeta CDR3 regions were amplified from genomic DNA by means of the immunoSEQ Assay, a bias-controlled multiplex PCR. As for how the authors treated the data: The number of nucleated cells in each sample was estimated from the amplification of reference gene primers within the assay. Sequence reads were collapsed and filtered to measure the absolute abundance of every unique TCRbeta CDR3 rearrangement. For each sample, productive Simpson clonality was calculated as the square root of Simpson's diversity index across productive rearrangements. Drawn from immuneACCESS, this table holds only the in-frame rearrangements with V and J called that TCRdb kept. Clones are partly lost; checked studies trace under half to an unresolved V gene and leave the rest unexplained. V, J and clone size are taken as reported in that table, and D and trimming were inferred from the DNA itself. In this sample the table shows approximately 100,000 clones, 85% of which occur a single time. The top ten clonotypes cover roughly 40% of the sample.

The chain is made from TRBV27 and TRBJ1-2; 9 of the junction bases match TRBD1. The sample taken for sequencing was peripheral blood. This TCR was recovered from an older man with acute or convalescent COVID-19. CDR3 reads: CASSFRGQGGGYTF. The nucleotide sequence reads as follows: TGTGCCAGCAGTTTTCGGGGACAGGGAGGTGGCTACACCTTC.